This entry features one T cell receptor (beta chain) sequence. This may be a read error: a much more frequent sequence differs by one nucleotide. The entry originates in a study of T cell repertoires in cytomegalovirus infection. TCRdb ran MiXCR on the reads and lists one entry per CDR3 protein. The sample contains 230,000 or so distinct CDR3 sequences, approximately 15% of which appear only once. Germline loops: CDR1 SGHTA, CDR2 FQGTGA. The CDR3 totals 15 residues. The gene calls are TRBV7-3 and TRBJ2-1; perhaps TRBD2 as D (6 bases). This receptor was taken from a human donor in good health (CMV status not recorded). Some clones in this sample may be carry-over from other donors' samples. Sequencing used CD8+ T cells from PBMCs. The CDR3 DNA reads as TGTGCCAGCGGCTTATCGGGACTCTCTAATATGCAGCAGTTCTTC. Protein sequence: CASGLSGLSNMQQFF.